This T cell receptor beta chain was recorded in a study of PD-1 blockade in classical Hodgkin lymphoma. Assay used: immunoSEQ multiplex PCR; TCRdb lists only in-frame clones, some missing. The table includes under 100,000 clones, approximately 88% detected once. Autologous stem cell transplantation was followed by relapse in every patient, and brentuximab vedotin exposure varied. The CDR3 is 17 amino acids. J lost 1 base, V lost 3 bases, and 4 bases had no gene match. Germline V gene lookup returns CDR1 MNHEY and CDR2 SMNVEV (reference sequence). V gene TRBV27 combines with J gene TRBJ2-6, with 9 bases identical to TRBD1. This specimen consisted of peripheral blood mononuclear cells (PBMCs), obtained at baseline. The receptor's source is a human donor with classical Hodgkin lymphoma. The CDR3 nucleotides read TGTGCCAGCAGTTTTGGGACAGGGATGTCTGGGGCCAACGTCCTGACTTTC. Protein sequence: CASSFGTGMSGANVLTF.